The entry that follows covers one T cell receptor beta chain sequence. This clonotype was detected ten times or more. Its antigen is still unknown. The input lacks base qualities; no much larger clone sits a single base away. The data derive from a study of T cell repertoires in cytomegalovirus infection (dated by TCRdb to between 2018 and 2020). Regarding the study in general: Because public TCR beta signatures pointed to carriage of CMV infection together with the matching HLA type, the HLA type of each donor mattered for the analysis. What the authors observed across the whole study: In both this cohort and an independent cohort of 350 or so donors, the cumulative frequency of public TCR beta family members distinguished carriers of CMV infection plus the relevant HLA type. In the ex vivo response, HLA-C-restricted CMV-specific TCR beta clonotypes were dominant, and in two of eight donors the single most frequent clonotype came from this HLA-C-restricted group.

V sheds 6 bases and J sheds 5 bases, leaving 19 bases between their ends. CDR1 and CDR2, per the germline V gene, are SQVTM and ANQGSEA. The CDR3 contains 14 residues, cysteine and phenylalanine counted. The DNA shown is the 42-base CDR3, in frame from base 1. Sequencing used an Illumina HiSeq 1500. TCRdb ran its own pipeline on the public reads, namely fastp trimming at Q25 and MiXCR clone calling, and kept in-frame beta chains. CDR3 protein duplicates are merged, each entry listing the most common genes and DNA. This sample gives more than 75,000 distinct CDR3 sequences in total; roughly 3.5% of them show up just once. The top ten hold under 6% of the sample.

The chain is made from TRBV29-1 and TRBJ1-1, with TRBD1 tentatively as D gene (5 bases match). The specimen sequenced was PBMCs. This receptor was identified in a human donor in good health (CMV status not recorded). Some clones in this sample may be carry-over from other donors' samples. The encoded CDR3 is CSVDPRGLGTEAFF. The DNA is TGCAGCGTGGACCCAAGGGGTCTTGGAACTGAAGCTTTCTTT.